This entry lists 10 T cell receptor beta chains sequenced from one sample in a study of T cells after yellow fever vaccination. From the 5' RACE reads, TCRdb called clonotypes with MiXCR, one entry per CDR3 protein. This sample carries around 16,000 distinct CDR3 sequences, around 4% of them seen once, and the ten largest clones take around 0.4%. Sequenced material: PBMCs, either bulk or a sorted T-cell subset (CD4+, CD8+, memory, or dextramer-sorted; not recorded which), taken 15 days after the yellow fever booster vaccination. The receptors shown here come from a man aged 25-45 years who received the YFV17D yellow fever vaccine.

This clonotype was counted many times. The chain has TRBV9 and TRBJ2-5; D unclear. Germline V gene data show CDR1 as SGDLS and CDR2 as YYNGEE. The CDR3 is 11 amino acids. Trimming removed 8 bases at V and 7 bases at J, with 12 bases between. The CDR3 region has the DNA TGTGCCAGAAAGGTCGTCCGGACCCAGTACTTC. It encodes CARKVVRTQYF.

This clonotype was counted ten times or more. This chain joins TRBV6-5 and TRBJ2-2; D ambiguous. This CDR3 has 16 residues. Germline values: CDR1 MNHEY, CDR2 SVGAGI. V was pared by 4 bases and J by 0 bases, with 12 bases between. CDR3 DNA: TGTGCCAGCAGTTCTCGGGCCGGCCCGAACACCGGGGAGCTGTTTTTT. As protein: CASSSRAGPNTGELFF.

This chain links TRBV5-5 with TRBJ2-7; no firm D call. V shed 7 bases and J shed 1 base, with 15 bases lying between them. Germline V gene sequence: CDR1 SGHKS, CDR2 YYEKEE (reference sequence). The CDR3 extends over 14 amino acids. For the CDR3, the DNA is TGTGCCAGCGGCCCCGGGCCCACTTCCTACGAGCAGTACTTC. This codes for CASGPGPTSYEQYF.

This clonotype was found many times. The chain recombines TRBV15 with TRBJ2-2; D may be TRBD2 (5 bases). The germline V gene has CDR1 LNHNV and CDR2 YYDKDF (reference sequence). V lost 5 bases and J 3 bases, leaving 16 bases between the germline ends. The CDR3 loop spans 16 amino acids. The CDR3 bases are TGTGCCACCAGCCCCCGCCAGGCGAGGGACACCGGGGAGCTGTTTTTT. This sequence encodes CATSPRQARDTGELFF. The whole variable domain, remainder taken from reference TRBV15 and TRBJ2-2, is DAMVIQNPRYQVTQFGKPVTLSCSQTLNHNVMYWYQQKSSQAPKLLFHYYDKDFNNEADTPDNFQSRRPNTSFCFLDIRSPGLGDTAMYLCATSPRQARDTGELFFGEGSRLTVL.

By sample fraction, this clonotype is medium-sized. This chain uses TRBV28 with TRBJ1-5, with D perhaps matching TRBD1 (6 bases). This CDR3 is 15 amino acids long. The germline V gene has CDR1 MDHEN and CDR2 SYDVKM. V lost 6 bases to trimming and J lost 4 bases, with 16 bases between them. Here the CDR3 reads CASSLSTGPNQPQHF. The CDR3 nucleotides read TGTGCCAGCAGCCTATCGACAGGACCAAATCAGCCCCAGCATTTT. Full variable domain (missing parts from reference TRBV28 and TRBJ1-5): DVKVTQSSRYLVKRTGEKVFLECVQDMDHENMFWYRQDPGLGLRLIYFSYDVKMKEKGDIPEGYSVSREKKERFSLILESASTNQTSMYLCASSLSTGPNQPQHFGDGTRLSIL.

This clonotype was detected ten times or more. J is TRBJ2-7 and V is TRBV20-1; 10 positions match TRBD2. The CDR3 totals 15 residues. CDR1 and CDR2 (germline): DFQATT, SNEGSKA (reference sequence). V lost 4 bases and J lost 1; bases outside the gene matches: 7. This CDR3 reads CSATEQAGGSYEQYF. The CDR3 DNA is TGCAGTGCTACCGAACAAGCGGGAGGGTCCTACGAGCAGTACTTC.

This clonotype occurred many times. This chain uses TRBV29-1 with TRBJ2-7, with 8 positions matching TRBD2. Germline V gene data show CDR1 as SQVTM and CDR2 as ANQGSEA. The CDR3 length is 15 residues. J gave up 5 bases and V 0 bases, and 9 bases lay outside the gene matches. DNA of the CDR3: TGCAGCGTTGAAGACGAAGCGGGAGTAATCAACGAGCAGTACTTC. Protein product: CSVEDEAGVINEQYF.

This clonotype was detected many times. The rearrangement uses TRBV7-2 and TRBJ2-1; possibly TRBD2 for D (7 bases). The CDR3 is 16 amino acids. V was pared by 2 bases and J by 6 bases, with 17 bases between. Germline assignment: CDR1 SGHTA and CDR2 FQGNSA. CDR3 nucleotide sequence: TGTGCCAGCAGCTTACTTGGGAGGGGGGTTGTCAATGAGCAGTTCTTC. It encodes CASSLLGRGVVNEQFF.

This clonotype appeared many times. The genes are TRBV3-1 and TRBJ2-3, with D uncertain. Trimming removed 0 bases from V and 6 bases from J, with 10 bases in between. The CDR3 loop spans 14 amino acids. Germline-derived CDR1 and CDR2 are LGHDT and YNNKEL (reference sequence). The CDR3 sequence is CASSQDASPDTQYF. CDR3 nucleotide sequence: TGTGCCAGCAGCCAAGATGCTAGTCCCGATACGCAGTATTTT.

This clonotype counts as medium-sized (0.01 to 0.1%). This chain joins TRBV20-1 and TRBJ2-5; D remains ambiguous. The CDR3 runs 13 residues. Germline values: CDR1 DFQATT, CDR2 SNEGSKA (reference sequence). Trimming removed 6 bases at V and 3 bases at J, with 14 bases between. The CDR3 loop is CSAPGLGEETQYF. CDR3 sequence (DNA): TGCAGTGCCCCCGGGTTGGGTGAAGAGACCCAGTACTTC.